This TCR beta chain was documented in a study of blood T cell repertoires in COVID-19. Data came from immunoSEQ multiplex PCR; TCRdb stores just in-frame clones and leaves some out. The table records under 200,000 clones, more than 80% of them present only once. Germline CDR1 reads LNHDA; CDR2 reads SQIVND (reference sequence). Trimming took 7 bases from V and 7 from J, leaving 13 bases between them. This CDR3 has 13 amino acids. The chain links TRBV19 to TRBJ2-2, with a possible D match to TRBD1 (6 bases). The receptor was derived from a woman between 18 and 29 years old who had recovered from COVID-19. The sequenced sample was PBMCs or T cells enriched from blood (not recorded which). The CDR3 DNA follows: TGTGCCAGTATCCACAGGGCCGGCGGGGAGCTGTTTTTT. It yields the protein CASIHRAGGELFF.